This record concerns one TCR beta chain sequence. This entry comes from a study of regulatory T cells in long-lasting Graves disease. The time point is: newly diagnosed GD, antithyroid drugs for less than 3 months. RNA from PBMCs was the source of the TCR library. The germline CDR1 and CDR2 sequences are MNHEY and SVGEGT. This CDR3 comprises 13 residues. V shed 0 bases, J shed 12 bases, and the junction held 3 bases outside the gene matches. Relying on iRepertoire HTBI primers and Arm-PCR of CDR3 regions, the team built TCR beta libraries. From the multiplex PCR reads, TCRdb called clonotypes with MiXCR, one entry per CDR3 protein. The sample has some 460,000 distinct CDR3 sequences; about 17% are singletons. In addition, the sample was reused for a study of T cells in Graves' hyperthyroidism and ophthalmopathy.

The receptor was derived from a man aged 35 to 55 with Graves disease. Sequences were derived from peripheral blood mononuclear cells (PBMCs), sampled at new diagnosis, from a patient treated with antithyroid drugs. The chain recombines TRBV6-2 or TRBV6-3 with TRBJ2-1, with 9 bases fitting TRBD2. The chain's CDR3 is CASSYSTSGWQFF. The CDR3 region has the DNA TGTGCCAGCAGTTACTCCACTAGCGGGTGGCAGTTCTTC.